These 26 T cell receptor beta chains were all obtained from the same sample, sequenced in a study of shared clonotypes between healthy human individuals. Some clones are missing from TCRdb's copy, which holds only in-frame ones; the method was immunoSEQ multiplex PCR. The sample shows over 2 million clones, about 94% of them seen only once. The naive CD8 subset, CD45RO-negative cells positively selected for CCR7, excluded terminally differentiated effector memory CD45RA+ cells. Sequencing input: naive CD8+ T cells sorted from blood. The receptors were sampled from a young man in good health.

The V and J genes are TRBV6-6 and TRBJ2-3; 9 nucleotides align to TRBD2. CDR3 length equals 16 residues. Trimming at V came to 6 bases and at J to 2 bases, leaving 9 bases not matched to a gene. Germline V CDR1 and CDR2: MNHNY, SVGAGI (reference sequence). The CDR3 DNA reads TGTGCCAGCAGATCGGTTGCGGGAGGGAACACAGATACGCAGTATTTT. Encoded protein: CASRSVAGGNTDTQYF.

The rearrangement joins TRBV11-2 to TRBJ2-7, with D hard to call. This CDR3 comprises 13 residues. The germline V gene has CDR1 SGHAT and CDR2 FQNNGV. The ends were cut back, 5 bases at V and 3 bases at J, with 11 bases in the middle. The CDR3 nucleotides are TGTGCCAGCAGCCCCGGGCCCCACTACGAGCAGTACTTC. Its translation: CASSPGPHYEQYF. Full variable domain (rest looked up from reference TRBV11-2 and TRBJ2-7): EAGVAQSPRYKIIEKRQSVAFWCNPISGHATLYWYQQILGQGPKLLIQFQNNGVVDDSQLPKDRFSAERLKGVDSTLKIQPAKLEDSAVYLCASSPGPHYEQYFGPGTRLTVT.

As DNA, the CDR3 is TGTGCCAGCAGCGTACCAAGGACAGGCGGAGACACTGAAGCTTTCTTT. Protein: CASSVPRTGGDTEAFF. The chain uses TRBV11-2 and TRBJ1-1, with TRBD1 matching over 7 bases. CDR1 and CDR2 from the germline V gene are SGHAT and FQNNGV. With 5 bases clipped from V and 3 bases from J, the junction kept 12 bases outside the gene matches. The CDR3 is 16 amino acids.

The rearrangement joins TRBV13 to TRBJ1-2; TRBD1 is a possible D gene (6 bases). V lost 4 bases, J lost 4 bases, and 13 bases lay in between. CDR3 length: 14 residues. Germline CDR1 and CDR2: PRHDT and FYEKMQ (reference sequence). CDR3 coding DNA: TGTGCCAGCAGCTCAGGGGTTGGAACCTATGGCTACACCTTC. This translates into CASSSGVGTYGYTF.

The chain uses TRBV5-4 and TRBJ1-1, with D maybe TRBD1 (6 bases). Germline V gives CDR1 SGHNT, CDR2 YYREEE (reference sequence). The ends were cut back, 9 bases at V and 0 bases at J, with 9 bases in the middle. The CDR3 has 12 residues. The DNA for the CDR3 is TGTGCCACCCAGGGGATGAACACTGAAGCTTTCTTT. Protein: CATQGMNTEAFF.

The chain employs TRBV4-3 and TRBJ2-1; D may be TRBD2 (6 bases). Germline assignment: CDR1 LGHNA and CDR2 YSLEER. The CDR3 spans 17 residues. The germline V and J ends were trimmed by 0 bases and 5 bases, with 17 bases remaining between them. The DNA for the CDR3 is TGCGCCAGCAGCCAAGATGAATTGGCTAGCGAGCACAATGAGCAGTTCTTC. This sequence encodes CASSQDELASEHNEQFF.

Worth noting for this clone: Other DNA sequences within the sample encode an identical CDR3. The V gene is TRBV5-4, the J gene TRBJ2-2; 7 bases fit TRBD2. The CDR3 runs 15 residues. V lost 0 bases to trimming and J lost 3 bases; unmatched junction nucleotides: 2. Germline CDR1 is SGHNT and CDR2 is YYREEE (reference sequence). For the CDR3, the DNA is TGTGCCAGCAGCTTGGTGGCGGGAGACACCGGGGAGCTGTTTTTT. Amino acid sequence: CASSLVAGDTGELFF. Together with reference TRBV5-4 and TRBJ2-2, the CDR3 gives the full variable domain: ETGVTQSPTHLIKTRGQQVTLRCSSQSGHNTVSWYQQALGQGPQFIFQYYREEENGRGNFPPRFSGLQFPNYSSELNVNALELDDSALYLCASSLVAGDTGELFFGEGSRLTVL.

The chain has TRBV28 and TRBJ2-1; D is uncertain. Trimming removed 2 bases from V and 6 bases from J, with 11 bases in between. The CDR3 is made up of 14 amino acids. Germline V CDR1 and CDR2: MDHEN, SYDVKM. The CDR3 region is CASSLPILSNEQFF. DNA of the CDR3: TGTGCCAGCAGTTTACCCATCTTAAGCAATGAGCAGTTCTTC. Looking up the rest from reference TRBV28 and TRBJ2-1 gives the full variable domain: DVKVTQSSRYLVKRTGEKVFLECVQDMDHENMFWYRQDPGLGLRLIYFSYDVKMKEKGDIPEGYSVSREKKERFSLILESASTNQTSMYLCASSLPILSNEQFFGPGTRLTVL.

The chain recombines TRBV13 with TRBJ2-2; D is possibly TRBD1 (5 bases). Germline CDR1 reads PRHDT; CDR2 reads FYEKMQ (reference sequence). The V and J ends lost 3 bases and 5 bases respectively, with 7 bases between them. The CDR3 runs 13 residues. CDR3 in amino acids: CASSFRQTGELFF. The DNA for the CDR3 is TGTGCCAGCAGCTTCAGACAGACCGGGGAGCTGTTTTTT.

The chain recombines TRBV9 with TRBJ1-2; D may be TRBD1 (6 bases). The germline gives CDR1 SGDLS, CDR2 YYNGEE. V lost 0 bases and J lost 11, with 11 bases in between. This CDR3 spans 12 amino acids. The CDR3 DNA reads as TGTGCCAGCAGCGTAGTACCAGGGGAGTACACCTTC. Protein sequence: CASSVVPGEYTF.

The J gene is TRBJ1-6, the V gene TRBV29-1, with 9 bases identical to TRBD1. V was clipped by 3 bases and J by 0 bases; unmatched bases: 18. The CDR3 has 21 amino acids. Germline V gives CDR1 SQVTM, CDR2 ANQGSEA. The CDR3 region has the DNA TGCAGCGTTGATCATAGGGGGGACAGGGTATTGGGGTTCTCCTATAATTCACCCCTCCACTTT. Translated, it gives CSVDHRGDRVLGFSYNSPLHF.

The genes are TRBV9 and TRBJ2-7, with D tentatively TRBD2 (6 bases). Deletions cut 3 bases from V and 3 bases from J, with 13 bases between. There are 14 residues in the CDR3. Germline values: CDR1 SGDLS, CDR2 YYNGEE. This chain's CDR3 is CASSDGTGNYEQYF. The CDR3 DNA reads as TGTGCCAGCAGCGATGGGACTGGCAACTACGAGCAGTACTTC.

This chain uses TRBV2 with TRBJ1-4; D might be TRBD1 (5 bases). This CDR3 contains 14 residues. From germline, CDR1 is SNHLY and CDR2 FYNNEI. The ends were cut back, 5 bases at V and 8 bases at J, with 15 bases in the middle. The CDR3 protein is CASSPGGGSEKLFF. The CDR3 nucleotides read TGTGCCAGCAGTCCCGGCGGGGGGAGCGAAAAACTGTTTTTT. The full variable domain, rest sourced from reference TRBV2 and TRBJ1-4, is EPEVTQTPSHQVTQMGQEVILRCVPISNHLYFYWYRQILGQKVEFLVSFYNNEISEKSEIFDDQFSVERPDGSNFTLKIRSTKLEDSAMYFCASSPGGGSEKLFFGSGTQLSVL.

In DNA form, the CDR3 reads TGTGCCAGCAGCGTTGAGTCGGGACAGGTTAATGAAAAACTGTTTTTT. Protein: CASSVESGQVNEKLFF. This sequence joins TRBV9 and TRBJ1-4; 8 nucleotides align to TRBD1. This CDR3 comprises 16 residues. Per the germline V gene, CDR1 is SGDLS and CDR2 is YYNGEE. V lost 2 bases to trimming and J lost 4 bases; unmatched junction nucleotides: 7.

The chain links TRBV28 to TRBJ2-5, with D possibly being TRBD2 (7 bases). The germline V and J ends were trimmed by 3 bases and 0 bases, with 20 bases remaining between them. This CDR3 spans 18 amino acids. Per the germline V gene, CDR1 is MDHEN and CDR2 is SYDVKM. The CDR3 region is CASSFQIGGEGYQETQYF. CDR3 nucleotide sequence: TGTGCCAGCAGTTTCCAAATAGGGGGGGAGGGCTACCAAGAGACCCAGTACTTC.

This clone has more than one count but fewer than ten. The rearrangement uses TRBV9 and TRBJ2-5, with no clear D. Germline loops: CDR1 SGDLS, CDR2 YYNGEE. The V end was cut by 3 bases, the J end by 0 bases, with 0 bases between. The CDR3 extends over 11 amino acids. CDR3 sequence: CASSDQETQYF. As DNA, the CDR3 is TGTGCCAGCAGCGACCAAGAGACCCAGTACTTC.

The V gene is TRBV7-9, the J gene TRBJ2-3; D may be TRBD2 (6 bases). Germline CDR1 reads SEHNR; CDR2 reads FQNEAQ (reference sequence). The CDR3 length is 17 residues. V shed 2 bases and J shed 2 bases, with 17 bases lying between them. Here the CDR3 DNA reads TGTGCCAGCAGCTTAAGGAGGGCAGACCAGCTCACAGATACGCAGTATTTT. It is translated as CASSLRRADQLTDTQYF. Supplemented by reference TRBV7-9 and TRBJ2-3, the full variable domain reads DTGVSQNPRHKITKRGQNVTFRCDPISEHNRLYWYRQTLGQGPEFLTYFQNEAQLEKSRLLSDRFSAERPKGSFSTLEIQRTEQGDSAMYLCASSLRRADQLTDTQYFGPGTRLTVL.

For the CDR3, the DNA is TGTGCCAGCAGCGTAGTAGGGCTGAACACCGGGGAGCTGTTTTTT. It codes for CASSVVGLNTGELFF. V gene TRBV9 combines with J gene TRBJ2-2; no definite D call. Trimming left V 0 bases short and J 1 base short, with 7 bases between. This CDR3 spans 15 amino acids. CDR1 is SGDLS, CDR2 YYNGEE, per germline.

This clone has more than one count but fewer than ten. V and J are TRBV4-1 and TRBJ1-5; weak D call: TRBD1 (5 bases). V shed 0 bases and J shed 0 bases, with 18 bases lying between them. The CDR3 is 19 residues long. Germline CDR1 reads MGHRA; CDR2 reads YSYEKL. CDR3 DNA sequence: TGCGCCAGCAGCCAAGATACCGGGACTGCAGCCTATAGCAATCAGCCCCAGCATTTT. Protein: CASSQDTGTAAYSNQPQHF.

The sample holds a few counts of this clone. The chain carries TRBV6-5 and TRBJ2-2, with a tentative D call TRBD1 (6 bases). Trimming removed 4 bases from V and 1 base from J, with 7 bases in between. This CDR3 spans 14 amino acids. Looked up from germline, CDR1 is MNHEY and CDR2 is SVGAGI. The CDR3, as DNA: TGTGCCAGCAGTTTGACAGGGAACACCGGGGAGCTGTTTTTT. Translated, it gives CASSLTGNTGELFF.

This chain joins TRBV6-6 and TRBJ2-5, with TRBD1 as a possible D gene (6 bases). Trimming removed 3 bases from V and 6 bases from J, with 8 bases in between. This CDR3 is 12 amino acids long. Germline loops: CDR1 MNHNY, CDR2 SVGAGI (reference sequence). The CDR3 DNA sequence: TGTGCCAGCAGTTATCAGGGGAAGACCCAGTACTTC. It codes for CASSYQGKTQYF.

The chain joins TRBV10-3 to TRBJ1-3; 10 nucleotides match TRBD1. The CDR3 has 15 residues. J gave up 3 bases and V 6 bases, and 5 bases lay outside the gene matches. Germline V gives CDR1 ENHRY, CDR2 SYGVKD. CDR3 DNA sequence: TGTGCCATCAGCCGGGACAGGGGAGGTGGAAACACCATATATTTT. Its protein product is CAISRDRGGGNTIYF.

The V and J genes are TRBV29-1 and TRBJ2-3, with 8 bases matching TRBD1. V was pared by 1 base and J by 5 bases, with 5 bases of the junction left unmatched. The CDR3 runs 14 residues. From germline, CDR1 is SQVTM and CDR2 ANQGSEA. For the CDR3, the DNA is TGCAGCGTTGAAGGGCAGGGGGCGATAGATACGCAGTATTTT. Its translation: CSVEGQGAIDTQYF.

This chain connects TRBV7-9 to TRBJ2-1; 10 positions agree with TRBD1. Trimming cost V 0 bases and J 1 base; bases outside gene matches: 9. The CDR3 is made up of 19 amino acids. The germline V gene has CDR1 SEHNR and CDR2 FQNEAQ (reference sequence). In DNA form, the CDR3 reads TGTGCCAGCAGCTTAGCCGGGACAGGGGCCCAGGGGTCCTACAATGAGCAGTTCTTC. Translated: CASSLAGTGAQGSYNEQFF.

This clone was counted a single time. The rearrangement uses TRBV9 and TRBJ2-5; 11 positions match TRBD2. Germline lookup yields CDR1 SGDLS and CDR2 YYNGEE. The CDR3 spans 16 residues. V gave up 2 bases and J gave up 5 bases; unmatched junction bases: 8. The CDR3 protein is CASSVEISGGAETQYF. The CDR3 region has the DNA TGTGCCAGCAGCGTGGAAATTAGCGGGGGGGCCGAGACCCAGTACTTC.

In DNA, the CDR3 is TGTGCCAGCAGTTACGTGACGGGAGAGGAGGAGACCCAGTACTTC. Translating gives CASSYVTGEEETQYF. V usage is TRBV6-5 and J usage is TRBJ2-5, with D possibly TRBD2 on 6 matching bases. CDR3 length: 15 residues. Trimming shortened V by 2 bases and J by 5 bases, and 15 bases separated the two germline ends. The germline gives CDR1 MNHEY, CDR2 SVGAGI.